This TCR beta chain is from a study of blood T cell repertoires in COVID-19. Study details: Nucleic acid was either cDNA or gDNA, and it came from T cells, B-cell-depleted T cells, or PBMCs.

The germline V and J ends were trimmed by 2 bases and 6 bases, with 14 bases remaining between them. Germline V gives CDR1 SGHNT, CDR2 YYREEE (reference sequence). This CDR3 comprises 14 residues. The repertoire was sequenced with immunoSEQ multiplex PCR; TCRdb's copy has only in-frame clones and lacks some. The sample holds roughly 410,000 clones, approximately 91% seen once. Sequences were obtained from peripheral blood. The V call is TRBV5-4, the J call TRBJ1-1; D is ambiguous. The sequence derives from a woman aged 40-49 years with COVID-19, enrolled during active disease. The CDR3 bases are TGTGCCAGCAGCTTTCAGTCCGTCCGGGCTGAAGCTTTCTTT. Translated: CASSFQSVRAEAFF.